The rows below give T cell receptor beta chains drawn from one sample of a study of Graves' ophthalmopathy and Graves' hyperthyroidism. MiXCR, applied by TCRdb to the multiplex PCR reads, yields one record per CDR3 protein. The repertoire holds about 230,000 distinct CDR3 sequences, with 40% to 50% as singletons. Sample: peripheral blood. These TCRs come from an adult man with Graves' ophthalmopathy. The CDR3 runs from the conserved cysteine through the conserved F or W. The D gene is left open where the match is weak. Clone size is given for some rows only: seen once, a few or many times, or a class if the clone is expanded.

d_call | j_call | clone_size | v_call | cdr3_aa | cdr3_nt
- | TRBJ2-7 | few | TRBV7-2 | CASSFGRGEQYF | TGTGCCAGCAGCTTCGGGCGTGGTGAGCAGTACTTC
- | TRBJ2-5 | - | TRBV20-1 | CSARDLRQAEKAQYF | TGCAGTGCTAGAGATCTCAGGCAGGCGGAAAAGGCCCAGTACTTC
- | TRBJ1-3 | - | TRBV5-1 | CASSLSTSGNTIYF | TGCGCCAGCAGCTTGAGTACGTCGGGAAACACCATATATTTT
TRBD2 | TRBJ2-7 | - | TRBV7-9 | CASSSRTSGTAYEQYF | TGTGCCAGCAGCTCGCGGACTAGCGGTACGGCCTACGAGCAGTACTTC
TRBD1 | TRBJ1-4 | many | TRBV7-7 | CASSPYRGGDEKLFF | TGTGCTAGCAGCCCTTACAGGGGCGGAGATGAAAAACTGTTTTTT
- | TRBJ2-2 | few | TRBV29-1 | CSILGGAEDTGELFF | TGCAGCATCCTTGGGGGAGCGGAGGACACCGGGGAGCTGTTTTTT
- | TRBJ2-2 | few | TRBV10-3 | CAILETSNTGELFF | TGTGCCATTTTGGAGACATCCAACACCGGGGAGCTGTTTTTT
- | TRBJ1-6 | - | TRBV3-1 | CASSHRGTGSNSPLHF | TGTGCCAGCAGCCACCGGGGAACAGGGAGTAATTCACCCCTCCACTTT
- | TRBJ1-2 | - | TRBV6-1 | CASSNGNYGYTF | TGTGCCAGCAGTAACGGGAACTATGGCTACACCTTC
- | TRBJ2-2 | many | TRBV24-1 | CATSDQGQTGELFF | TGTGCCACCAGTGACCAGGGACAAACCGGGGAGCTGTTTTTT
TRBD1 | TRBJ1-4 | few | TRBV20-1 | CSAAGTGYEKLFF | TGCAGTGCGGCCGGGACAGGGTATGAAAAACTGTTTTTT
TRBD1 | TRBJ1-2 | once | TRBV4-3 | CASSQDLGTVGYTF | TGCGCCAGCAGCCAAGATCTCGGGACAGTCGGCTACACCTTC
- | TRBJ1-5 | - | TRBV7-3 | CASSERGGIGQPQHF | TGTGCCAGCAGTGAAAGGGGGGGCATCGGTCAGCCCCAGCATTTT
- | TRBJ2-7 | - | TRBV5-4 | CASSFGTRFAYEQYF | TGTGCCAGCAGCTTCGGGACCCGCTTCGCCTACGAGCAGTACTTC
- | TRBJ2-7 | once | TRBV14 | CASSYSTGFRGSSSYEQYF | TGTGCCAGCAGTTACTCGACTGGGTTTCGGGGATCGAGCTCCTACGAGCAGTACTTC
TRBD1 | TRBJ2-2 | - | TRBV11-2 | CASSLFRAAGTGNTGELFF | TGTGCCAGCAGCTTATTCCGGGCGGCCGGGACAGGGAACACCGGGGAGCTGTTTTTT
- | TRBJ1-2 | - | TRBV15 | CATSRDTRGYGYTF | TGTGCCACCAGCAGAGATACGAGAGGGTACGGCTACACCTTC